The rows below give T cell receptor beta chains drawn from one sample of a study of shared clonotypes between healthy human individuals. Some clones are missing from TCRdb's copy, which holds only in-frame ones; the method was immunoSEQ multiplex PCR. The table shows millions of clones, with about 92% occurring only once. Sequencing was done on a sample of naive CD4+ T cells sorted from blood. The receptors stem from a man between 18 and 29 years old in good health. Both conserved end residues are part of each CDR3. The order of the fields is clone size, J gene, V gene, CDR3 protein. A clone size is listed for some rows: how often the clone was seen (once, few, many), or a class if it is expanded.

. | TRBJ2-7 | TRBV7-2 | CASRRQGASYEQYF
once | TRBJ2-3 | TRBV12-5 | CASGSYTESTDTQYF
. | TRBJ2-5 | TRBV5-4 | CASSLVSGGAGETQYF
. | TRBJ1-5 | TRBV5-6 | CASSLDQGGNQPQHF
. | TRBJ1-4 | TRBV9 | CASSVRGTVSEKLFF
. | TRBJ1-2 | TRBV11-1 | CASSSYQDFAGYTF
. | TRBJ2-3 | TRBV30 | CAWRAWGADTQYF
. | TRBJ2-5 | TRBV25-1 | CASTRDREETQYF
. | TRBJ1-2 | TRBV7-9 | CASSRDSTNYGYTF
. | TRBJ1-1 | TRBV7-9 | CASSLKGTPQGAFF
. | TRBJ2-1 | TRBV19 | CASRVSGRAYEQFF
. | TRBJ1-3 | TRBV4-3 | CASSQAPTGNTIYF
few | TRBJ1-2 | TRBV29-1 | CSAVGSYGYTF
. | TRBJ1-1 | TRBV10-1 | CASSESKGTENTEAFF
. | TRBJ1-4 | TRBV2 | CASSDAGARNEKLFF
. | TRBJ2-7 | TRBV18 | CASSPPGFAYEQYF
once | TRBJ2-7 | TRBV19 | CASSMSEQNSYEQYF